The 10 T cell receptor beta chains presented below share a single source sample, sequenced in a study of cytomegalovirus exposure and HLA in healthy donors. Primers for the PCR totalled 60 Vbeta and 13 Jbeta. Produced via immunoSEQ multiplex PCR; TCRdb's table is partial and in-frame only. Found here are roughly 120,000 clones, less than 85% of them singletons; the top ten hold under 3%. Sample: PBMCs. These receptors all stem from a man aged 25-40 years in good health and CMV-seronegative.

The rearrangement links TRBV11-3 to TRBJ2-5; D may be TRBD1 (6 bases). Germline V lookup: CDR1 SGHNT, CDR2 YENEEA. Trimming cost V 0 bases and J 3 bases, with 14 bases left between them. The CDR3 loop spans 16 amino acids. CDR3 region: CASSLDIQGREETQYF. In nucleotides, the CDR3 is TGTGCCAGCAGCTTAGATATTCAGGGGCGAGAAGAGACCCAGTACTTC.

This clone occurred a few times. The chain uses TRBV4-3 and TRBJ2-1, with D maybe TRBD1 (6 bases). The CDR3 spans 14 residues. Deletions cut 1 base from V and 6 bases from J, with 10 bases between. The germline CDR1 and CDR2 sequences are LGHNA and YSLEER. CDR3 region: CASSQAPGVNEQFF. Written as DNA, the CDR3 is TGCGCCAGCAGCCAAGCCCCAGGGGTCAATGAGCAGTTCTTC.

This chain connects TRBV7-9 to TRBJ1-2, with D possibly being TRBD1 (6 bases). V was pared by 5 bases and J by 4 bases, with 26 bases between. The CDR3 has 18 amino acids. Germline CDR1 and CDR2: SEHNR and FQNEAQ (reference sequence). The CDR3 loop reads CASSPRMEQGPLGYGYTF. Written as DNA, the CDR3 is TGTGCCAGCAGCCCCCGAATGGAACAGGGCCCGCTGGGCTATGGCTACACCTTC.

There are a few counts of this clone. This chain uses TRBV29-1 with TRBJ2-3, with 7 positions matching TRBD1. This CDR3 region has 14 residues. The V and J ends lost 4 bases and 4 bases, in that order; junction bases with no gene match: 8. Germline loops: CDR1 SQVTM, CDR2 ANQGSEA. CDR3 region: CSVVWGTDPDTQYF. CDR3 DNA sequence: TGCAGCGTTGTATGGGGGACAGATCCAGATACGCAGTATTTT.

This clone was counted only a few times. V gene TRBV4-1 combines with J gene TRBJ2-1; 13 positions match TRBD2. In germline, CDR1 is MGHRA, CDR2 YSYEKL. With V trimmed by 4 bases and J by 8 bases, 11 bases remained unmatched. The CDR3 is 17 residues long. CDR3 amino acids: CASSLVFRTSGSDEQFF. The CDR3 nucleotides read TGCGCCAGCAGCCTTGTCTTTCGGACTAGCGGGAGCGATGAGCAGTTCTTC.

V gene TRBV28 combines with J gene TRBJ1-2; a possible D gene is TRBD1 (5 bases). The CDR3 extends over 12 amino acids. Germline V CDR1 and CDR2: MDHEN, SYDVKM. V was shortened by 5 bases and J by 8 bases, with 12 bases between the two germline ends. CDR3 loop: CASSPPGDGYTF. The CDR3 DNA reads TGTGCCAGCAGTCCCCCGGGGGACGGCTACACCTTC.

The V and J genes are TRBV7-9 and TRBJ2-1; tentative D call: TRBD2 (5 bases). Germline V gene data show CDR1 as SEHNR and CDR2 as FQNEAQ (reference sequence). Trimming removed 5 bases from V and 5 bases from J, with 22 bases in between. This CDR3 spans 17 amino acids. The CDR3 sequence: CASSPTFRNRTDNEQFF. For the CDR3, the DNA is TGTGCCAGCAGCCCCACCTTCCGGAATCGGACTGACAATGAGCAGTTCTTC.

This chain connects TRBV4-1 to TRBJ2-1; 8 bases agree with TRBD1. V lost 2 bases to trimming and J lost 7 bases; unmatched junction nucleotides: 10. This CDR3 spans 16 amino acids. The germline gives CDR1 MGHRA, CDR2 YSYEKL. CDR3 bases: TGCGCCAGCAGCCAACCGACCAGGGGGCTAGGTAATGAGCAGTTCTTC. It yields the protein CASSQPTRGLGNEQFF.

The CDR3 DNA sequence: TGTGCCTGGAGTCCCACGGTCAGGGGCTCCTACGAGCAGTACTTC. Protein sequence: CAWSPTVRGSYEQYF. The V and J genes are TRBV30 and TRBJ2-7; possibly TRBD1 for D (6 bases). CDR1 and CDR2 (germline): GTSNPN, SVGIG (reference sequence). V was clipped by 2 bases and J by 0 bases, with 14 bases between them. CDR3 length: 15 residues.

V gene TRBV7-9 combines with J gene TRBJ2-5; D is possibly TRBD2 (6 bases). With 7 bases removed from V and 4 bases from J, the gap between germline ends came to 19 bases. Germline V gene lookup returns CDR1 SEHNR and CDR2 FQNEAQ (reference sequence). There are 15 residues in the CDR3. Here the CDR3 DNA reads TGTGCCAGCACGGGCGGAGTGGCGGGACGAGAGACCCAGTACTTC. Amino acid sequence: CASTGGVAGRETQYF.